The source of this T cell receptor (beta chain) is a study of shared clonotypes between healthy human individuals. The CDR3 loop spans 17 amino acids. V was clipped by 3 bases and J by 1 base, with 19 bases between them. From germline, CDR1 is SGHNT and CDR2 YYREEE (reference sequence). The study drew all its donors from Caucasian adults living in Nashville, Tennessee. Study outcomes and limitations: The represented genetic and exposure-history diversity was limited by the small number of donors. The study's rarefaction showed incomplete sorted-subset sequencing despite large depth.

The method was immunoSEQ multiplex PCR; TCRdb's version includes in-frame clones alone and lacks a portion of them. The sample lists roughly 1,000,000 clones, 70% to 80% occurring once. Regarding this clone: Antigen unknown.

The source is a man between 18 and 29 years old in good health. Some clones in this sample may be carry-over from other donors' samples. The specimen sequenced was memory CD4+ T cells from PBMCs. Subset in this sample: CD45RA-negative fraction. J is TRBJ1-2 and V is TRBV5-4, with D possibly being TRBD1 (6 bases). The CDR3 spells CASSSPGGGGFNYGYTF. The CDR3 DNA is TGTGCCAGCAGCTCTCCGGGGGGCGGAGGATTTAACTATGGCTACACCTTC.